The T cell receptor beta chain described here comes from a study of control samples from healthy donors and cancer patients. Trimming cost V 5 bases and J 2 bases, with 16 bases left between them. Germline V lookup: CDR1 SGHTA, CDR2 FQGNSA. The CDR3 covers 15 residues. Clones were read by immunoSEQ multiplex PCR, and TCRdb kept only the in-frame ones, dropping some. The sample comprises 150,000 to 200,000 clones, 85% to 95% of which are singletons, and 1.4% to 1.5% rests with the top ten. The chain combines TRBV7-2 with TRBJ2-7; weak D call: TRBD1 (6 bases). Sequenced material: blood. The sequence was obtained from a man between 18 and 35 years old in good health. CDR3 residues: CASSLSITGTYEQYF. CDR3 nucleotides: TGTGCCAGCAGCCTTAGTATAACAGGGACCTACGAGCAGTACTTC.